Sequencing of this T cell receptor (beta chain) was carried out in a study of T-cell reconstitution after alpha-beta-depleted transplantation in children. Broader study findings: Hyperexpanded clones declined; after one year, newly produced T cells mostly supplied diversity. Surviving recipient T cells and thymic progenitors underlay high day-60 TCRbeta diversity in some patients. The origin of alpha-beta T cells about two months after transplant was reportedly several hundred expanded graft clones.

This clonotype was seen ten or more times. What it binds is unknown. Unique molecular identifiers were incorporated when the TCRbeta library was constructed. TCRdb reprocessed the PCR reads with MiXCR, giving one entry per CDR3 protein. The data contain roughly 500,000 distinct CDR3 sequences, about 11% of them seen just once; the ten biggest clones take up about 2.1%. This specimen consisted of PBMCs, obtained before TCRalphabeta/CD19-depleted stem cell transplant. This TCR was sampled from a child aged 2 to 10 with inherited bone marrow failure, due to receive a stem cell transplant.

Here the CDR3 reads CASSLYDGQGSSGYTF. The CDR3 nucleotides read TGTGCCAGCAGCTTATATGACGGACAGGGATCTTCTGGCTACACCTTC. This chain links TRBV7-8 with TRBJ1-2; 8 nucleotides line up with TRBD1. CDR1 is SGHVS, CDR2 FQNEAQ, per germline. After removal of 2 bases from V and 7 bases from J, the junction contained 12 bases not matched to a gene. The CDR3 is 16 amino acids.